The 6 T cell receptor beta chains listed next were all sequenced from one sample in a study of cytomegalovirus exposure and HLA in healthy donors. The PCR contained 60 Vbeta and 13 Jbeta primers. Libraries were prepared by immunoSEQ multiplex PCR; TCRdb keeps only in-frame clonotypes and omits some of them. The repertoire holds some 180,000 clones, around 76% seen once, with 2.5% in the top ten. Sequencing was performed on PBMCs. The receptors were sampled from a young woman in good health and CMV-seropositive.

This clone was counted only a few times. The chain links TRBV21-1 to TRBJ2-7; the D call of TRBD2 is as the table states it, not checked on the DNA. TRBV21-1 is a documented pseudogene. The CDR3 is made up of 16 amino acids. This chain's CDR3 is CASSPGWGLALYEQYF. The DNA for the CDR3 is TGTGCCAGCAGCCCCGGCTGGGGACTAGCACTGTACGAGCAGTACTTC.

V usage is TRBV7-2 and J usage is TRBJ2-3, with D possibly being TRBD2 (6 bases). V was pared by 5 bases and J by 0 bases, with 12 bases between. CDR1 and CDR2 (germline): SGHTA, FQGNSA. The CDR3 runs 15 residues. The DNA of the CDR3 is TGTGCCAGCAGCATAGGAGGACTAAGCACAGATACGCAGTATTTT. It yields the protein CASSIGGLSTDTQYF.

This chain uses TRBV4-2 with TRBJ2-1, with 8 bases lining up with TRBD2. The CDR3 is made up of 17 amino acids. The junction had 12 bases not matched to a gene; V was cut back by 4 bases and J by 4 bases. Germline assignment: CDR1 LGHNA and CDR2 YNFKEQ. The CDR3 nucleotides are TGTGCCAGCAGCCCAAGAGTCGGCGGGGGGACGTACAATGAGCAGTTCTTC. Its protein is CASSPRVGGGTYNEQFF.

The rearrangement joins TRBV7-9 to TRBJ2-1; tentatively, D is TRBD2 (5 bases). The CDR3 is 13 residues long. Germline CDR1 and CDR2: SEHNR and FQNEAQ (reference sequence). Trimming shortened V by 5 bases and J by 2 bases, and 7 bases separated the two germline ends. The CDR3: CASSRRTYNEQFF. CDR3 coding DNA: TGTGCCAGCAGCCGGAGGACCTACAATGAGCAGTTCTTC.

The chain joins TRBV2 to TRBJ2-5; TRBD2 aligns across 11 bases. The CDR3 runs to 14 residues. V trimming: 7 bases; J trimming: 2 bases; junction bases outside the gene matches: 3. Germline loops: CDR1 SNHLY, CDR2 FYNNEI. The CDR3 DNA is TGTGCCAGCACAAGGACTAGCGGGCAAGAGACCCAGTACTTC. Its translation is CASTRTSGQETQYF.

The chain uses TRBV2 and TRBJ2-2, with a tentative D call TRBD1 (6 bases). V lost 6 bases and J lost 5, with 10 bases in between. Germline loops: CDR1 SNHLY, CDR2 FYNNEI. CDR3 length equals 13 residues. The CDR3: CASRVQGTGELFF. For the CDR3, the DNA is TGTGCCAGCAGGGTACAGGGAACCGGGGAGCTGTTTTTT.